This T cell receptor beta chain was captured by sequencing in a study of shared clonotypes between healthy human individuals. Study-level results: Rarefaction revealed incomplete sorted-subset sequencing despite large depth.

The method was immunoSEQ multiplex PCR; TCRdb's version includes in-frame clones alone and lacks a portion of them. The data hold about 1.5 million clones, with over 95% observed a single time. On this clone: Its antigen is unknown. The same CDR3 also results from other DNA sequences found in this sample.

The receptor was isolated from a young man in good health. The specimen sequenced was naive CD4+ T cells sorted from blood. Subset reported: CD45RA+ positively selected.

CDR3 protein: CASSLGQGSYEQYF. In DNA form, the CDR3 reads TGTGCCAGCAGCTTGGGTCAGGGCTCCTACGAGCAGTACTTC. The chain is built from TRBV5-4 and TRBJ2-7; D may be TRBD1 (5 bases). V lost 0 bases, J lost 0 bases, and 7 bases lay in between. Germline assignment: CDR1 SGHNT and CDR2 YYREEE (reference sequence). This CDR3 has 14 residues.